This T cell receptor beta chain is from a study of graft-versus-host responses after intestinal transplantation. Study-level background: Anti-thymocyte globulin induction was given to all recipients, followed by tacrolimus and steroids for three to four years. Study findings and constraints: An association linked early post-transplant HvG declines with peak circulating GvH clone levels. Allografts from individuals with graft-donor T cell macrochimerism displayed high graft-versus-host to host-versus-graft clonal ratios. Recipient marrow contained GvH clones, some of which appeared first in ileum or blood.

Graft samples were processed, releasing intraepithelial and lamina propria lymphocytes. As concerns this clone: What it recognizes is unknown.

Repertoires were generated with immunoSEQ multiplex PCR, while TCRdb's copy carries only in-frame clones and drops some. The sample consists of around 18,000 clones, approximately 82% of them appearing once. The trim removed 10 bases at V and 0 bases at J, leaving 9 bases unmatched. This CDR3 spans 15 amino acids. Germline V CDR1 and CDR2: MDHEN, SYDVKM. The sample consisted of ileum tissue, taken 17 days after transplant. The rearrangement uses TRBV28 and TRBJ1-5; 7 bases fit TRBD1. The receptor's source is a human patient who received an intestinal transplant, so some T cells may come from the graft donor. The CDR3 here is CATEGADNSNQPQHF. Here the CDR3 DNA reads TGTGCCACCGAGGGGGCAGACAATAGCAATCAGCCCCAGCATTTT.